Each of the 16 T cell receptor beta chains below was sequenced from the same sample in a study of cytomegalovirus exposure and HLA in healthy donors. PCR used 60 Vbeta primers and 13 Jbeta primers. Using immunoSEQ multiplex PCR, the repertoire was profiled, and TCRdb retains in-frame clones only, with some absent. This sample yields more than 90,000 clones, of which about 86% are seen a single time; roughly 4% belongs to the top ten. Sequencing input: PBMCs. The source of these receptors is a woman aged 65 to 85 in good health and CMV-seropositive.

This chain joins TRBV7-9 and TRBJ2-4; 8 positions agree with TRBD2. V shed 2 bases, J shed 5 bases, and the junction held 8 bases outside the gene matches. Germline-derived CDR1 and CDR2 are SEHNR and FQNEAQ (reference sequence). This CDR3 region has 16 residues. The CDR3 DNA sequence: TGTGCCAGCAGCTTATGGCGGGAGGCCCCCGAAAACATTCAGTACTTC. Translated, it gives CASSLWREAPENIQYF.

The DNA of the CDR3 is TGTGCCAGCAGTTACGGGGGACTAGTGGATCATCCGTACTTC. Amino acids: CASSYGGLVDHPYF. The chain combines TRBV6-5 with TRBJ2-5; 8 bases match TRBD2. The CDR3 runs to 14 residues. The germline V gene has CDR1 MNHEY and CDR2 SVGAGI. After removal of 2 bases from V and 13 bases from J, the junction contained 12 bases not matched to a gene.

This clone was observed once. The chain employs TRBV5-5 and TRBJ2-1; TRBD1 is a possible D gene (6 bases). The V gene's germline CDR1 is SGHKS and CDR2 YYEKEE (reference sequence). The germline V and J ends were trimmed by 0 bases and 8 bases, with 12 bases remaining between them. The CDR3 totals 14 residues. CDR3 amino acids: CASSLAWGLDEQFF. CDR3 sequence (DNA): TGTGCCAGCAGCTTGGCCTGGGGGCTCGATGAGCAGTTCTTC.

This clone was observed a few times. V gene TRBV30 combines with J gene TRBJ2-5; possibly TRBD1 for D (5 bases). The CDR3 spans 11 residues. V was shortened by 0 bases and J by 8 bases, with 7 bases between the two germline ends. Germline V CDR1 and CDR2: GTSNPN, SVGIG (reference sequence). The CDR3 bases are TGTGCCTGGAGTGTCGACAGTACCCAGTACTTC. It codes for CAWSVDSTQYF.

This clone was detected a few times. The chain carries TRBV19 and TRBJ1-5; a possible D gene is TRBD1 (6 bases). The CDR3 is made up of 14 amino acids. The germline CDR1 and CDR2 sequences are LNHDA and SQIVND (reference sequence). Trimming left V 7 bases short and J 8 bases short, with 18 bases between. This CDR3 is CASTLGGGREPQHF. The CDR3 coding sequence is TGTGCCAGTACTCTAGGGGGGGGTCGGGAGCCCCAGCATTTT.

J is TRBJ2-7 and V is TRBV9; the match to TRBD2 covers 8 bases. Germline V gene data show CDR1 as SGDLS and CDR2 as YYNGEE. The CDR3 sequence is 15 residues long. Trimming took 3 bases from V and 0 from J; bases not matched to a gene: 5. For the CDR3, the DNA is TGTGCCAGCAGCGGGGCCGGGACTAGCTCCTACGAGCAGTACTTC. Its protein product is CASSGAGTSSYEQYF.

The V gene is TRBV18, the J gene TRBJ2-1, with 8 bases identical to TRBD1. Trimming at V came to 6 bases and at J to 10 bases, leaving 8 bases not matched to a gene. CDR3 length: 13 residues. Germline V gene lookup returns CDR1 KGHSH and CDR2 LQKENI. This chain's CDR3 is CASSRGQGEEQFF. Written as DNA, the CDR3 is TGTGCCAGCTCCCGCGGACAGGGAGAAGAGCAGTTCTTC.

The chain joins TRBV9 to TRBJ2-7, with TRBD2 matching 13 bases. Looked up from germline, CDR1 is SGDLS and CDR2 is YYNGEE. CDR3 length equals 15 residues. Trimming took 4 bases from V and 7 from J; bases not matched to a gene: 8. The CDR3 sequence: CASSPRLAGGGEQYF. In nucleotides, the CDR3 is TGTGCCAGCAGCCCCAGACTAGCGGGAGGAGGGGAGCAGTACTTC.

The chain joins TRBV30 to TRBJ1-6; TRBD1 matches 8 bases. There are 16 residues in the CDR3. Trimming at V came to 0 bases and at J to 9 bases, leaving 10 bases not matched to a gene. Per germline, CDR1 GTSNPN and CDR2 SVGIG (reference sequence). The CDR3: CAWSVASHRGSSPLHF. CDR3 DNA sequence: TGTGCCTGGAGTGTTGCATCCCACAGGGGGAGTTCACCCCTCCACTTT.

V usage is TRBV4-1 and J usage is TRBJ2-1, with 7 bases aligning to TRBD1. The CDR3 runs to 18 residues. V trimming: 1 base; J trimming: 4 bases; junction bases outside the gene matches: 13. Germline V gene lookup returns CDR1 MGHRA and CDR2 YSYEKL. CDR3 region: CASSQGGLGGDTYNEQFF. The CDR3, as DNA: TGCGCCAGCAGCCAAGGGGGTTTAGGGGGCGACACTTACAATGAGCAGTTCTTC.

This clone has a handful of counts. At one end, the junction sequence differs from germline, possibly due to a read error. The rearrangement uses TRBV7-9 and TRBJ2-7; D possibly matches TRBD1 or TRBD2 (5 bases each). The CDR3 is 14 amino acids. Germline V gene data show CDR1 as SEHNR and CDR2 as FQNEAQ (reference sequence). CDR3 in amino acids: CASSLAGSSYEQYF. The CDR3 DNA reads as TGTGCCAGCAGCCTAGCAGGGAGCTCCTACGAGCAGTACTTC.

By sample share, this clone is medium-sized. In DNA form, the CDR3 reads TGCGCCAGCAGCCAAGATACGGGGGAACAGCCCCAGCATTTT. Translating it yields CASSQDTGEQPQHF. V gene TRBV4-1 combines with J gene TRBJ1-5, with D perhaps TRBD1 (5 bases). The germline V gene has CDR1 MGHRA and CDR2 YSYEKL. V gave up 0 bases and J gave up 7 bases, with 10 bases separating them. CDR3 length equals 14 residues.

The V gene is TRBV10-3, the J gene TRBJ1-3; D is ambiguous. V dropped 1 base and J dropped 6 bases, with 19 bases sitting between them. The CDR3 spans 17 residues. Germline loops: CDR1 ENHRY, CDR2 SYGVKD. The DNA of the CDR3 is TGTGCCATCAGTGAGTGGGATGTGGCCTGGGGAGAAAACACCATATATTTT. Translating gives CAISEWDVAWGENTIYF.

This chain joins TRBV9 and TRBJ2-1; no clear D gene. The CDR3 is 11 residues long. The germline CDR1 and CDR2 sequences are SGDLS and YYNGEE. The germline V and J ends were trimmed by 4 bases and 5 bases, with 4 bases remaining between them. This chain's CDR3 is CASSYNNEQFF. In DNA, the CDR3 is TGTGCCAGCAGCTACAACAATGAGCAGTTCTTC.

The chain combines TRBV15 with TRBJ2-3, with TRBD2 matching 11 bases. With 3 bases clipped from V and 3 bases from J, the junction kept 5 bases outside the gene matches. The CDR3 has 16 residues. Per germline, CDR1 LNHNV and CDR2 YYDKDF (reference sequence). The CDR3 DNA reads TGTGCCACCAGCAGCCCACTAGCGGGAGTGACAGATACGCAGTATTTT. It encodes CATSSPLAGVTDTQYF.

The chain recombines TRBV28 with TRBJ2-7; 13 bases match TRBD2. J lost 0 bases, V lost 4 bases, and 6 bases had no gene match. CDR3 length: 17 amino acids. Per germline, CDR1 MDHEN and CDR2 SYDVKM. The CDR3 nucleotides are TGTGCCAGCAGTTCTCCGGGGACTAGCGGGACCTCCTACGAGCAGTACTTC. This encodes CASSSPGTSGTSYEQYF.